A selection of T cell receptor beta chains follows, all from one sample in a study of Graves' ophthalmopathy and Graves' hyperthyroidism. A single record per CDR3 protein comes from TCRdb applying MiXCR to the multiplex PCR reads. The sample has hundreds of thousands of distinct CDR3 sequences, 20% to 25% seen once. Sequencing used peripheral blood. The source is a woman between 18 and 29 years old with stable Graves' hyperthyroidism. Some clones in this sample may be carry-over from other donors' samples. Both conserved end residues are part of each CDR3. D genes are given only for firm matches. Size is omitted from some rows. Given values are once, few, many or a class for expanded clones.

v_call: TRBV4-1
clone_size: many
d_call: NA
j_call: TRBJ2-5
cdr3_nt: TGCGCCAGCAGCCTCGAGGATAGGGGAGGAGAGACCCAGTACTTC
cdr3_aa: CASSLEDRGGETQYF

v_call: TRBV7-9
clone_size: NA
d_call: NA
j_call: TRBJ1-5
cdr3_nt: TGTGCCAAACCCCGAGTCAATCAGCCCCAGCATTTT
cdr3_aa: CAKPRVNQPQHF

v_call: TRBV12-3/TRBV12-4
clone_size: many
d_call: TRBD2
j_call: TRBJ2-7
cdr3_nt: TGTGCCAGCAGTCTCTACAGCGGGACCAACGAGCAGTACTTC
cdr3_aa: CASSLYSGTNEQYF

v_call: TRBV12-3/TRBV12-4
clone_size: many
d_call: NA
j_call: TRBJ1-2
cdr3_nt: TGTGCCAGCAGTTCTCAGGTCGGTTATGGCTACACCTTC
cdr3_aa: CASSSQVGYGYTF

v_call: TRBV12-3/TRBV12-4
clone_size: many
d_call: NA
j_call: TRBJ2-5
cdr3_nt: TGTGCCAGCATCAAAGGGAGTGAAGAGACCCAGTACTTC
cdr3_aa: CASIKGSEETQYF

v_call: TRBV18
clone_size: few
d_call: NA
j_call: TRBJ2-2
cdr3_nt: TGTGCCAGCTCAACGAACGGGCCCACCGGGGAGCTGTTTTTT
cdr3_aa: CASSTNGPTGELFF

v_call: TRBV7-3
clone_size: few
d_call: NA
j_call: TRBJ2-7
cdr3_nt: TGTGCCAGCACCCCCAAGGGGGACTCCTACGAGCAGTACTTC
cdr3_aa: CASTPKGDSYEQYF

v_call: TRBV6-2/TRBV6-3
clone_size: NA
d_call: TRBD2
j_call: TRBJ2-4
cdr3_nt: TGTGCCACAGGGCCTAGCGGGAGTAACATTCAGTACTTC
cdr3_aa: CATGPSGSNIQYF

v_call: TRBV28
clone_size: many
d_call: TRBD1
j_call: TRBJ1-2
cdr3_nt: TGTGCCAGCAGTTTATGGGGACGAGGACAGGTCGGGAACTATGGCTACACCTTC
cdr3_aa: CASSLWGRGQVGNYGYTF

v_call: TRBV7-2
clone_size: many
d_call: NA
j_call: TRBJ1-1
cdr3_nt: TGTGCCAGCAGTCCAGGAGTTGGCACTGAAGCTTTCTTT
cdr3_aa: CASSPGVGTEAFF

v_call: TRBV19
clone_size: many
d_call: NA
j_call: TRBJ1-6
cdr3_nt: TGTGCCAGTAGTGCGAGGTTGGCTTCACCCCTCCACTTT
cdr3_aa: CASSARLASPLHF

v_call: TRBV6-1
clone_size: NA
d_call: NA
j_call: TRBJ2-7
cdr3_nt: TGTGCCAGCAGAAGGGACGCGCCGTGGGAGCAGTACTTC
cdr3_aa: CASRRDAPWEQYF

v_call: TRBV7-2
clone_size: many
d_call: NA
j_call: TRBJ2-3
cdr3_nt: TGTGCCAGCAGCCACACTTCATTCCGTACGCAGTATTTT
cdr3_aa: CASSHTSFRTQYF

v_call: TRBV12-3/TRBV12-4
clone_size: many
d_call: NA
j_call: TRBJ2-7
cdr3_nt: TGTGCCAGCAGTTTATACGGGACAAGCGAGCAGTACTTC
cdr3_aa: CASSLYGTSEQYF

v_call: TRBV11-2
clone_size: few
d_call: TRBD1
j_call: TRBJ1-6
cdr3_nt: TGTGCCAGCAGCATCCAGGACAGGGGGCGTGGGAAATCCTATAATTCACCCCTCCACTTT
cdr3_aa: CASSIQDRGRGKSYNSPLHF

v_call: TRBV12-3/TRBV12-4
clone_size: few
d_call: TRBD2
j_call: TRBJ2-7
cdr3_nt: TGTGCCAGCAGCCCTAGAGCGGGGGGCTACGAGCAGTACTTC
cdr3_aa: CASSPRAGGYEQYF

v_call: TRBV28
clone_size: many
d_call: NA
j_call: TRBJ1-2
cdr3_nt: TGTGCCAGCAGTCCCACGGGCGAGAGGGGCTACACCTTC
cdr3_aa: CASSPTGERGYTF

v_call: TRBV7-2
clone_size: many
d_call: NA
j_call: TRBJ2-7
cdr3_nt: TGTGCCAGCAGCCCCTTGGGGGGCGGGGGTTACGAGCAGTACTTC
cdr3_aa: CASSPLGGGGYEQYF

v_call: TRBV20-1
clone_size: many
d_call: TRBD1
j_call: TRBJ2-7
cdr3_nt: TGCAGTGCTGTCGTAAATGGGACAGGGGGCTTCTCCTACGAGCAGTACTTC
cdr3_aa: CSAVVNGTGGFSYEQYF